The T cell receptor beta chain under discussion was sequenced for a study of cytomegalovirus exposure and HLA in healthy donors (dated by TCRdb to about 2017). Background for the entire study: An earlier analysis of roughly 500 of the donors reported 250 to 300 Gb of sequence data and some 100 million unique TCR beta sequences from approximately 180 million T cells. All discovery cohort repertoires had been generated using a single sequencing platform. In the later analysis, no new phenotypic data were used to find candidate immune exposures; instead, reliance was placed on TCR beta sequences and their occurrence across donors. The study used immunosequencing to profile the T cell repertoires of hundreds of subjects and linked those repertoires to cytomegalovirus serostatus. An earlier analysis of approximately 630 of the donors applied high-throughput TCR beta sequencing to assess whether each TCR beta V gene segment acted as functional or pseudogenic. A separate validation cohort of about 110 different subjects was used in addition to the roughly 700-subject first cohort. Of the approximately 400 genotyped donors, around 81% fell in the genetic ancestry cluster associated with self-reported Caucasian donors. Both class I and class II loci were covered by HLA typing, at four-digit resolution. Alongside the repertoire data, information on donor age, sex, ethnicity and CMV serostatus was compiled. Among 398 genotyped donors of the cohort, an average of approximately 230,000 unique TCR beta nucleotide sequences were sequenced per donor, approximately 20% of them non-productive. An early release that covered roughly 600 HLA-typed donors contained around 330 gigabases of sequencing data and 85 million to 100 million unique TCR sequences. The study was designed to test whether signatures of past pathogen exposure could be identified by cataloging public T cell receptors. In a later genetic analysis, genome-wide SNP genotypes for about 65% of the 666 donors were used, and that subset was treated as a discovery cohort. Typing coverage varied by locus: roughly 629-630 donors for A, B, C, DRB1 and DQB1; under 550 for DQA1; over 600 for DPA1; some 470 for DPB1. Because of strong linkage in the cohort, 5 or 6 DR-DQ haplotypes were treated as single units for association and clustering. The study combined high-throughput TCR immunosequencing, statistical association of individual TCRs with disease status, and machine learning to predict cytomegalovirus infection status. To study patterns of TCR occurrence, a later analysis re-analyzed previously published TCR beta repertoires from just over 650 donors and added high-resolution HLA genotyping. Broad study findings and their caveats: In this cohort, only TCR beta chains were sequenced, and detectable features were limited by the absence of alpha or paired-chain data. Broadly in line with IMGT annotations, most TCR beta V segments showed up in productive rearrangements about 87% or about 30% of the time in an earlier analysis of 450 to 600 of the donors. Several of the top co-occurrence clusters appeared to be linked to parvovirus B19, influenza, CMV and Epstein-Barr virus, according to a later analysis. For the cohort, immune exposure information was limited to CMV serostatus. In a later analysis, TCR association rates were found to vary across HLA loci, with the most associated TCRs seen for DRB1 alleles and the fewest for HLA-C alleles. Some IMGT-functional V segments, including TRBV6-2 and TRBV6-3, could not be distinguished by the 87-base-pair reads and were therefore excluded. At a false discovery rate of 0.05, a later analysis linked around 15,000 TCR beta sequences to specific HLA alleles. Linkage disequilibrium might explain the correlated functional status among segregating V segments, but an unknown experimental factor could not be excluded. Because counts were too low, about 15 rarely observed V segments, including chromosome 9 orphons, were left out of the earlier analysis of a few hundred of the donors. Compared with equally common non-associated chains, HLA-associated TCR beta chains in a later analysis were more clonally expanded and had lower generation probabilities. A total of around 150 TCR beta chains were listed by the study as associated with cytomegalovirus. The classifier was reported to diagnose cytomegalovirus status with high specificity and sensitivity in both the original and validation cohorts. The sequencing pipeline was judged likely to have produced a cluster of highly shared sequence variants as a technical artifact. Three of the identified cytomegalovirus-associated TCR beta chains were confirmed in vitro to be specific for cytomegalovirus antigens. V-gene and J-gene trimming of TCR beta chains was associated with a missense DCLRE1C variant in a later genetic analysis, and the association was replicated in an independent cohort. Roughly uniform sequencing depth across donors was assumed in presence/absence analyses, although this assumption may not hold. Across donors, most TCR sequences were observed very rarely, whereas some public TCRs were present in many individuals. A further reported finding was that TCR beta sequences accurately predicted the HLA-A and HLA-B alleles for most subjects in the first cohort. According to a later analysis, most CMV-associated TCR beta chains appeared to be HLA-restricted, and the HLA associations seemed to be driven largely by CMV exposure. A later genetic analysis reported fewer N-insertions in productive TCRs among donors in an Asian-associated ancestry cluster than the roughly 620-donor mean. Because some donors lacked HLA typing at each locus, the association tests relied only on the typed subset. The authors suggested that the approach could potentially be extended to other disease states and immunological phenotypes. Strong co-occurrence of HLA alleles, especially DR and DQ, made assigning TCR associations to individual alleles difficult.

The CDR3 holds 16 amino acids from the cysteine to the phenylalanine. Only CDR3 DNA is held: 48 bases, read in frame from base 1. The germline V gene gives CDR1 as MDHEN and CDR2 as SYDVKM. Deletion took 1 base off V and 1 base off J, with a span of 12 bases between the germline ends. This clone was seen a few times. This clone's antigen is unknown. No clone much larger than this one lies a single base away; base qualities are absent. Libraries were made using the immunoSEQ multiplex PCR assay. For the multiplex PCR, a mixture combining 60 forward primers for TCR Vbeta segments and 13 reverse primers for TCR Jbeta segments was used. A multiplex PCR assay on genomic DNA amplified the CDR3 region of rearranged TCR beta genes. Amplified TCR beta libraries were sequenced as 87-base-pair reads on the Illumina HiSeq System. The authors' pipeline ran thus. A later analysis tallied 75 million to 95 million unique TCR beta chains across the 550 to 850 repertoires, and about 12 million of those chains were shared by two or more donors. Raw reads were error-corrected and collapsed into unique sequences by a nearest-neighbor algorithm in which closely related sequences were merged to remove PCR and sequencing errors. CDR3 sequences were aligned to IMGT reference sequences to assign V, D and J gene segments. For a sequence to be retained, at least a six-nucleotide match to both a V gene segment and a J gene segment was required. A rearrangement counted as productive if the CDR3 had no stop codons and remained in frame with V and J, and every other rearrangement counted as non-productive. CDR3 was defined by IMGT convention, running from the second conserved V-encoded cysteine to the conserved J-encoded phenylalanine. In an earlier analysis of around 570 of the donors, sequences lacking an unambiguous match to a single V gene segment were excluded. An earlier analysis of approximately 590 of the donors called V segments functional above 56.7% productive rearrangements and segregating when the between-donor standard deviation exceeded 5%. A statistical classification framework was built to diagnose cytomegalovirus status from the catalog of TCR beta chain sequences. In a later analysis, TCR nucleotide sequences were compared against IMGT/GENE-DB human TR gene sequences so that V and J genes could be assigned. A later analysis assigned CDR3 sequences and most-parsimonious VDJ recombination scenarios with the TCRdist pipeline. In a later analysis, every TCR beta chain was defined by the combination of its CDR3 amino acid sequence and its V-gene family, and reads without a unique V-gene family were dropped. To address suspected cross-contamination and a sequencing artifact, a later analysis removed some 620 highly shared, low-generation-probability nucleotide sequences. For each public chain, a later analysis derived a clonal expansion index from normalized ranks of inferred template counts within each repertoire. In a later analysis, generation probabilities were computed with a VDJ recombination model fitted to out-of-frame rearrangements, and the resulting probabilities were checked against IGoR. In a later analysis, TCR-TCR, TCR-HLA and TCR-CMV co-occurrence was scored with hypergeometric tests, and a repertoire-size bias correction was applied to TCR pairs. False discovery rates were estimated in a later analysis by permuting HLA or CMV assignments 20 times. In a later analysis, co-occurring TCRs were grouped using DBSCAN, and TCRdist sequence similarity was added for clustering within HLA-allele-positive subsets. Repertoires with fewer than 30,000 or more than 120,000 public chains were left out of co-occurrence clustering, as were four to six repertoires with anomalous nucleotide sharing. As stored in TCRdb, this immuneACCESS dataset retains in-frame rearrangements with V and J assigned. A fraction of the clones does not appear; measured against another copy, unresolved V genes explain less than half of the discrepancy, and the remainder lacks a known reason. V and J calls plus clone size are reproduced from that table; the DNA served to infer D and trimming. In all, the sample holds roughly 80,000 clones, and roughly 65% of those were seen once. Jointly, the top ten make up under 4.5% of the sample.

The cohort was made up of around 720 healthy bone marrow donors. At the time of sampling, every cohort member was nominally healthy, though immune exposures that went unrecorded were likely present. The donor was CMV seropositive and was included in the group of almost 300 seropositive cohort members. Each donor provided a peripheral blood sample, and peripheral blood mononuclear cells were used for TCR beta sequencing. The Qiagen DNeasy Blood Extraction Kit was used to extract genomic DNA from the blood cell samples. The rearranged segments are TRBV28 and TRBJ2-3, with the identity of the D gene unclear. The material sequenced was PBMCs. The clonotype was recovered from a male donor in good health and CMV-seropositive. The CDR3 corresponds to CASSLSGPRGTDTQYF. The DNA sequence is given as TGTGCCAGCAGTTTATCCGGCCCCCGGGGCACAGATACGCAGTATTTT.